The rows below give T cell receptor beta chains drawn from one sample of a study of T cell repertoires in cytomegalovirus infection. TCRdb passed the reads through MiXCR, listing each CDR3 protein once. The table shows under 300,000 distinct CDR3 sequences, with 15% to 20% occurring only once. Material: CD8+ T cells from PBMCs. All receptors come from a human donor in good health (CMV status not recorded). Some clones in this sample may be carry-over from other donors' samples. CDR3s include the opening cysteine and the closing phenylalanine or tryptophan. A D gene is named only where the DNA matches it firmly. Expanded clones get a size class; other rows say once, few or many, or leave the size out.

TRBV4-1	many	TRBD2	TRBJ2-1	TGCGCCAGCAGCCAAGAATGGCGGGGGGAATACAATGAGCAGTTCTTC	CASSQEWRGEYNEQFF
TRBV6-5	few	NA	TRBJ2-7	TGTGCCAGCAGTTACTCGAAACTCCATTTCTACGAGCAGTACTTC	CASSYSKLHFYEQYF
TRBV29-1	NA	NA	TRBJ2-7	TGCAGCGTTGAAGACGATACCGGACGACGACCCTACGAGCAGTACTTC	CSVEDDTGRRPYEQYF
TRBV6-1	many	TRBD1	TRBJ2-7	TGTGCCAGCAGTGGTTACAGGGGGCCCTCCTACGAGCAGTACTTC	CASSGYRGPSYEQYF
TRBV7-9	NA	NA	TRBJ2-4	TGTGCCAGCAGCTTCAGCGGCATTCAGTACTTC	CASSFSGIQYF
TRBV12-3/TRBV12-4	many	NA	TRBJ1-1	TGTGCCAGCAGTTTTGCAGGAAGGAACACTGAAGCTTTCTTT	CASSFAGRNTEAFF
TRBV4-1	NA	TRBD1	TRBJ1-1	TGCGCCAGCAGCCAAGATTTTGCAGGGGGCGAAGCTTTCTTT	CASSQDFAGGEAFF
TRBV27	NA	TRBD2	TRBJ2-5	TGTGCCAGTCCCGCCGGGACTAGCGGGGAATATAAAGAGACCCAGTACTTC	CASPAGTSGEYKETQYF
TRBV28	few	NA	TRBJ2-7	TGTGCCAGCAGCTCGGACCGCCGGTTACACGAGCAGTACTTC	CASSSDRRLHEQYF
TRBV14	many	TRBD1	TRBJ2-3	TGTGCCAGCAGCGCCCGACAGGGTAGGGGAGATACGCAGTATTTT	CASSARQGRGDTQYF
TRBV19	NA	NA	TRBJ2-1	TGTGCCACCCGGTGGGGCCCCAATGAGCAGTTCTTC	CATRWGPNEQFF
TRBV5-1	NA	TRBD2	TRBJ2-3	TGCGCCAGCAGCCCCGGCAGCGGGGAAACAGATACGCAGTATTTT	CASSPGSGETDTQYF
TRBV20-1	few	TRBD1	TRBJ2-7	TGCAGTGCTAGAGACAGGACAGGCGGTCTCTACGAGCAGTACTTC	CSARDRTGGLYEQYF
TRBV12-3/TRBV12-4	many	NA	TRBJ1-1	TGTGCCAGCAGTTTCGCTGGAGGCACTGAAGCTTTCTTT	CASSFAGGTEAFF